The 24 T cell receptor beta chains below come from one sample, sequenced in a study of T cell responses to AZD1222 COVID-19 vaccine. Data came from immunoSEQ multiplex PCR; TCRdb stores just in-frame clones and leaves some out. The top ten clones hold approximately 1.6% of a sample with roughly 130,000 clones, about 90% of them seen once. Sample: peripheral blood, taken on day 0 of AZD1222 vaccination. These receptor sequences come from an adult in good health.

The V gene is TRBV5-1, the J gene TRBJ2-7; D remains ambiguous. The V and J ends lost 0 bases and 0 bases respectively, with 16 bases between them. Germline V lookup: CDR1 SGHRS, CDR2 YFSETQ. The CDR3 totals 17 residues. The CDR3 region has the DNA TGCGCCAGCAGCTTGGCTCCTACAAAATCTACCTCCTACGAGCAGTACTTC. Encoded protein: CASSLAPTKSTSYEQYF.

This clone was seen just once. The chain is built from TRBV5-1 and TRBJ2-1, with 7 bases aligning to TRBD1. Germline loops: CDR1 SGHRS, CDR2 YFSETQ. V was clipped by 0 bases and J by 7 bases; unmatched bases: 4. The CDR3 is made up of 14 amino acids. The CDR3 loop reads CASSLGDRENEQFF. The CDR3, as DNA: TGCGCCAGCAGCTTGGGGGACAGAGAGAATGAGCAGTTCTTC. Combining the CDR3 with reference TRBV5-1 and TRBJ2-1 gives the whole variable domain KAGVTQTPRYLIKTRGQQVTLSCSPISGHRSVSWYQQTPGQGLQFLFEYFSETQRNKGNFPGRFSGRQFSNSRSEMNVSTLELGDSALYLCASSLGDRENEQFFGPGTRLTVL.

This clone appeared a single time. The rearrangement links TRBV5-5 to TRBJ1-4; 7 nucleotides line up with TRBD1. The CDR3 sequence is 17 residues long. Germline CDR1 is SGHKS and CDR2 is YYEKEE (reference sequence). Unmatched junction bases numbered 13, after V lost 6 bases and J lost 2 bases. DNA for the CDR3: TGTGCCAGCAATAAGGGCCGGCAGGGGGGCACTAATGAAAAACTGTTTTTT. Residues: CASNKGRQGGTNEKLFF.

This clone was detected only once. The chain carries TRBV9 and TRBJ1-2; the D gene is possibly TRBD1 (5 bases). Trimming removed 3 bases from V and 5 bases from J, with 11 bases in between. CDR1 and CDR2 from the germline V gene are SGDLS and YYNGEE. There are 13 residues in the CDR3. CDR3 sequence: CASSAGGAYGYTF. DNA of the CDR3: TGTGCCAGCAGCGCGGGGGGAGCATATGGCTACACCTTC.

The gene calls are TRBV28 and TRBJ1-2, with D unclear. The CDR3 consists of 12 residues. Germline V gene data show CDR1 as MDHEN and CDR2 as SYDVKM. Trimming stripped 3 bases from V and 4 bases from J, with 6 bases between. DNA for the CDR3: TGTGCCAGCAGTTTCAAGGCCTATGGCTACACCTTC. Encoded protein: CASSFKAYGYTF.

The chain has TRBV27 and TRBJ1-1, with D unresolved. From germline, CDR1 is MNHEY and CDR2 SMNVEV (reference sequence). V was shortened by 9 bases and J by 0 bases, with 11 bases between the two germline ends. The CDR3 extends over 13 amino acids. The CDR3 loop is CASRAVLNTEAFF. For the CDR3, the DNA is TGTGCCAGTAGGGCAGTCCTGAACACTGAAGCTTTCTTT.

This clone is a singleton in its sample. The V and J genes are TRBV9 and TRBJ1-6; possible D gene TRBD1, 5 bases. V dropped 3 bases and J dropped 13 bases, with 26 bases sitting between them. The CDR3 contains 17 residues. Germline values: CDR1 SGDLS, CDR2 YYNGEE. The CDR3: CASSAEGQTYIYPPLHF. CDR3 DNA: TGTGCCAGCAGCGCCGAGGGGCAAACTTACATCTATCCTCCCCTCCACTTT.

This chain joins TRBV7-9 and TRBJ1-5, with D maybe TRBD1 (6 bases). Per germline, CDR1 SEHNR and CDR2 FQNEAQ (reference sequence). CDR3 length: 17 residues. Trimming removed 1 base from V and 0 bases from J, with 13 bases in between. CDR3 protein: CASSLVGGPYSNQPQHF. The CDR3 nucleotides read TGTGCCAGCAGCTTAGTAGGGGGGCCTTATAGCAATCAGCCCCAGCATTTT.

This clone was counted between two and nine times. The chain employs TRBV19 and TRBJ2-1; 9 bases align to TRBD2. V lost 3 bases to trimming and J lost 15 bases; unmatched junction nucleotides: 6. Germline CDR1 LNHDA, CDR2 SQIVND (reference sequence). The CDR3 has 12 residues. In DNA, the CDR3 is TGTGCCAGTAGTATCCTAGCGGGGAGGGTGTTCTTC. Encoded protein: CASSILAGRVFF.

The CDR3 nucleotides read TGTGCCAGCTCGGGAGGGCCTGAAAAACTGTTTTTT. This encodes CASSGGPEKLFF. The chain carries TRBV5-8 and TRBJ1-4; no clear D. CDR1 and CDR2 from the germline V gene are SGHTS and YDEGEE. The V and J ends lost 7 bases and 7 bases respectively, with 11 bases between them. The CDR3 is made up of 12 amino acids.

The CDR3 region is CASSPSPGWETQYF. CDR3 nucleotides: TGTGCCAGCTCACCTTCTCCGGGGTGGGAGACCCAGTACTTC. The chain links TRBV18 to TRBJ2-5; D may be TRBD2 (5 bases). V shed 3 bases and J shed 5 bases, with 13 bases lying between them. Germline V CDR1 and CDR2: KGHSH, LQKENI. The length of the CDR3 is 14 residues.

The CDR3 sequence is CASSPPQYGVYEQYF. The DNA of the CDR3 is TGTGCCAGCTCACCACCCCAGTATGGCGTCTACGAGCAGTACTTC. The chain has TRBV18 and TRBJ2-7; the D is unclear. CDR3 length: 15 residues. Germline CDR1 is KGHSH and CDR2 is LQKENI. Deletions cut 0 bases from V and 3 bases from J, with 12 bases between. The full variable domain, rest sourced from reference TRBV18 and TRBJ2-7, is NAGVMQNPRHLVRRRGQEARLRCSPMKGHSHVYWYRQLPEEGLKFMVYLQKENIIDESGMPKERFSAEFPKEGPSILRIQQVVRGDSAAYFCASSPPQYGVYEQYFGPGTRLTVT.

The V and J genes are TRBV7-9 and TRBJ2-4; 7 bases align to TRBD1. CDR3 length equals 17 residues. Germline-derived CDR1 and CDR2 are SEHNR and FQNEAQ (reference sequence). J gave up 0 bases and V 5 bases, and 10 bases lay outside the gene matches. CDR3 coding DNA: TGTGCCAGCAGCACCCCCAGGGGGACACTAGCCAAAAACATTCAGTACTTC. It translates to CASSTPRGTLAKNIQYF.

The J gene is TRBJ1-6, the V gene TRBV30; D unclear. The CDR3 length is 15 residues. Trimming took off 0 bases at V and 5 bases at J, with 11 bases between the two ends. From germline, CDR1 is GTSNPN and CDR2 SVGIG (reference sequence). CDR3 loop: CAWSVGKIHNSPLHF. For the CDR3, the DNA is TGTGCCTGGAGTGTCGGTAAAATACATAATTCACCCCTCCACTTT.

The chain couples TRBV20-1 to TRBJ2-5; D is unclear. The germline V gene has CDR1 DFQATT and CDR2 SNEGSKA (reference sequence). The CDR3 is 9 amino acids. Trimming took off 3 bases at V and 5 bases at J, with 1 base between the two ends. The DNA of the CDR3 is TGCAGTGCTAGGGAGACCCAGTACTTC. Residues: CSARETQYF.

V is TRBV5-6 and J is TRBJ1-1, with D unclear. Looked up from germline, CDR1 is SGHDT and CDR2 is YYEEEE. Trimming pared 0 bases from V and 1 base from J, leaving 10 bases between. CDR3 length equals 15 residues. In DNA, the CDR3 is TGTGCCAGCAGCTTGGGATGGGGAAGGAACACTGAAGCTTTCTTT. Translating it yields CASSLGWGRNTEAFF.

V is TRBV6-1 and J is TRBJ1-2; D is undetermined. Germline-derived CDR1 and CDR2 are MNHNS and SASEGT. Deletions cut 1 base from V and 12 bases from J, with 21 bases between. This CDR3 region has 15 residues. The CDR3 coding sequence is TGTGCCAGCAGTGAAGAGGAGGGTCTTCTACGATCTAACACCTTC. It codes for CASSEEEGLLRSNTF.

The chain links TRBV9 to TRBJ2-7, with D perhaps matching TRBD2 (6 bases). The CDR3 is made up of 16 amino acids. V was cut by 0 bases and J by 0 bases, with 13 bases left in between. From germline, CDR1 is SGDLS and CDR2 YYNGEE. CDR3 DNA: TGTGCCAGCAGCGTAGATCCCGGGACTGGCTCCTACGAGCAGTACTTC. Residues: CASSVDPGTGSYEQYF.

The V call is TRBV19, the J call TRBJ2-7; a possible D gene is TRBD2 (5 bases). The CDR3 has 16 amino acids. The germline V gene has CDR1 LNHDA and CDR2 SQIVND (reference sequence). Trimming pared 4 bases from V and 0 bases from J, leaving 16 bases between. The CDR3: CASSKDWPGSSYEQYF. CDR3 bases: TGTGCCAGTAGTAAGGACTGGCCTGGGAGCTCCTACGAGCAGTACTTC.

The chain carries TRBV28 and TRBJ2-7; 11 bases are shared with TRBD1. CDR1 and CDR2 (germline): MDHEN, SYDVKM. J gave up 4 bases and V 1 base, and 3 bases lay outside the gene matches. This CDR3 spans 15 amino acids. The CDR3 loop reads CASSLSGQGAYEQYF. CDR3 DNA: TGTGCCAGCAGTTTATCCGGACAGGGGGCGTACGAGCAGTACTTC.

The chain combines TRBV6-5 with TRBJ1-5; D is perhaps TRBD1 (5 bases). V was shortened by 6 bases and J by 6 bases, with 15 bases between the two germline ends. This CDR3 spans 14 amino acids. Germline assignment: CDR1 MNHEY and CDR2 SVGAGI. The DNA of the CDR3 is TGTGCCAGCAGGGCAGTGGGGCTAAGTCAGCCCCAGCATTTT. Amino acids: CASRAVGLSQPQHF.

This chain links TRBV6-5 with TRBJ2-1; D possibly corresponds to TRBD2 (6 bases). Looked up from germline, CDR1 is MNHEY and CDR2 is SVGAGI. The CDR3 is 14 amino acids. Trimming pared 8 bases from V and 7 bases from J, leaving 18 bases between. The CDR3 reads CASGGWLSKNEQFF. CDR3 bases: TGTGCCAGCGGGGGGTGGTTATCAAAGAATGAGCAGTTCTTC.

The chain links TRBV4-1 to TRBJ2-3; 11 bases map to TRBD2. The V gene end was trimmed by 1 base and the J gene end by 0 bases; junction bases not matched to a gene: 15. The CDR3 totals 21 residues. Per germline, CDR1 MGHRA and CDR2 YSYEKL. This chain's CDR3 is CASSQGAGKLAGAYSTDTQYF. In DNA form, the CDR3 reads TGCGCCAGCAGCCAAGGAGCAGGGAAACTAGCGGGGGCCTATAGCACAGATACGCAGTATTTT.

This chain uses TRBV7-9 with TRBJ2-7; 9 nucleotides align to TRBD1. The V gene end was trimmed by 8 bases and the J gene end by 5 bases; junction bases not matched to a gene: 10. Germline V gene data show CDR1 as SEHNR and CDR2 as FQNEAQ (reference sequence). The CDR3 is made up of 14 amino acids. Here the CDR3 reads CASETGTGINEQYF. The CDR3 DNA reads as TGTGCCAGCGAGACCGGGACAGGGATCAACGAGCAGTACTTC. Full variable domain (rest looked up from reference TRBV7-9 and TRBJ2-7): DTGVSQNPRHKITKRGQNVTFRCDPISEHNRLYWYRQTLGQGPEFLTYFQNEAQLEKSRLLSDRFSAERPKGSFSTLEIQRTEQGDSAMYLCASETGTGINEQYFGPGTRLTVT.